Listed here are 23 T cell receptor beta chains from one sample, sequenced in a study of T cell responses to AZD1222 COVID-19 vaccine. Repertoires were generated with immunoSEQ multiplex PCR, while TCRdb's copy carries only in-frame clones and drops some. The sample shows roughly 150,000 clones, roughly nine tenths of them seen only once. Sequencing was performed on peripheral blood, taken on day 0 of AZD1222 vaccination. Every receptor here comes from an adult in good health.

This clone ranks as medium-sized. DNA of the CDR3: TGTGCCAGCAGTGGGACAGGGGGCACAGATACGCAGTATTTT. This codes for CASSGTGGTDTQYF. The chain is built from TRBV6-4 and TRBJ2-3; TRBD1 aligns across 9 bases. Germline V gene sequence: CDR1 MRHNA, CDR2 SNTAGT. This CDR3 is 14 amino acids long. After removal of 4 bases from V and 1 base from J, the junction contained 0 bases not matched to a gene.

This chain connects TRBV5-1 to TRBJ2-3; D not resolved. CDR1 and CDR2 (germline): SGHRS, YFSETQ. V was cut by 3 bases and J by 1 base, with 15 bases left in between. The CDR3 runs 16 residues. CDR3 DNA sequence: TGCGCCAGCAGCTCGGGTTTGTGGGTGGGCACAGATACGCAGTATTTT. Translating gives CASSSGLWVGTDTQYF.

This chain joins TRBV30 and TRBJ2-1; D is undetermined. The CDR3 runs to 11 residues. V gave up 0 bases and J gave up 9 bases, with 6 bases separating them. The germline gives CDR1 GTSNPN, CDR2 SVGIG (reference sequence). DNA of the CDR3: TGTGCCTGGAGTGTTGAAAGTGAGCAGTTCTTC. As protein: CAWSVESEQFF.

The V call is TRBV6-2 or TRBV6-3, the J call TRBJ2-7; D could derive from TRBD1 or TRBD2 (5 bases each). The CDR3 loop spans 14 amino acids. V was shortened by 4 bases and J by 0 bases, with 10 bases between the two germline ends. Germline CDR1 and CDR2: MNHEY and SVGEGT. The CDR3 nucleotides are TGTGCCAGCAGTTCTTCCGGGACCTCCTACGAGCAGTACTTC. Amino acids: CASSSSGTSYEQYF.

This chain links TRBV3-1 (or the pseudogene TRBV3-2) with TRBJ2-1; D is ambiguous. The germline V gene encodes CDR1 LGHDT and CDR2 YNNKEL (reference sequence). This CDR3 contains 15 residues. With 7 bases removed from V and 0 bases from J, the gap between germline ends came to 13 bases. The CDR3 is CASTPPFGSYNEQFF. In nucleotides, the CDR3 is TGTGCCAGCACCCCCCCTTTTGGCTCCTACAATGAGCAGTTCTTC.

V gene TRBV9 combines with J gene TRBJ1-4; D is uncertain. CDR1 and CDR2 from the germline V gene are SGDLS and YYNGEE. V was shortened by 3 bases and J by 2 bases, with 11 bases between the two germline ends. This CDR3 is built from 15 residues. The CDR3 DNA is TGTGCCAGCAGCGGAACACATACCACTAATGAAAAACTGTTTTTT. It encodes CASSGTHTTNEKLFF. Complete variable domain (other parts from reference TRBV9 and TRBJ1-4): DSGVTQTPKHLITATGQRVTLRCSPRSGDLSVYWYQQSLDQGLQFLIQYYNGEERAKGNILERFSAQQFPDLHSELNLSSLELGDSALYFCASSGTHTTNEKLFFGSGTQLSVL.

The chain employs TRBV27 and TRBJ1-2; D is unclear. This CDR3 is built from 13 residues. Germline V gives CDR1 MNHEY, CDR2 SMNVEV (reference sequence). The V gene lost 5 bases and the J gene lost 5 bases, with 12 bases spanning the gap. Here the CDR3 DNA reads TGTGCCAGCAGTCCCCTTCGGGAATATGGCTACACCTTC. It encodes CASSPLREYGYTF.

The rearrangement joins TRBV19 to TRBJ1-4; TRBD1 might be the D (6 bases). Trimming pared 6 bases from V and 5 bases from J, leaving 10 bases between. The CDR3 sequence is 13 residues long. The V gene's germline CDR1 is LNHDA and CDR2 SQIVND (reference sequence). The chain's CDR3 is CASRLQGNEKLFF. The CDR3 DNA is TGTGCCAGTAGACTGCAGGGGAATGAAAAACTGTTTTTT.

V is TRBV7-3 and J is TRBJ2-1; TRBD2 aligns across 8 bases. From germline, CDR1 is SGHTA and CDR2 FQGTGA. J gave up 8 bases and V 5 bases, and 5 bases lay outside the gene matches. The CDR3 is 13 amino acids. CDR3 sequence reads: CASSPRGVDEQFF. DNA of the CDR3: TGTGCCAGCAGCCCGCGGGGGGTCGATGAGCAGTTCTTC.

The chain combines TRBV29-1 with TRBJ1-4; D possibly corresponds to TRBD1 (6 bases). There are 13 residues in the CDR3. Germline-derived CDR1 and CDR2 are SQVTM and ANQGSEA. Trimming took off 4 bases at V and 5 bases at J, with 11 bases between the two ends. CDR3 in DNA: TGCAGCGTTGCGGGCAGGGGAAATGAAAAACTGTTTTTT. Residues: CSVAGRGNEKLFF.

The chain has TRBV6-5 and TRBJ1-6; 9 positions agree with TRBD1. CDR1 is MNHEY and CDR2 is SVGAGI in the germline V gene. The CDR3 has 16 amino acids. V trimming: 2 bases; J trimming: 8 bases; junction bases outside the gene matches: 7. CDR3 in amino acids: CASSYAQGARDSPLHF. CDR3 nucleotide sequence: TGTGCCAGCAGTTACGCACAGGGGGCTCGGGATTCACCCCTCCACTTT.

The genes are TRBV4-2 and TRBJ1-2; no definite D call. The V and J ends lost 0 bases and 1 base respectively, with 12 bases between them. From germline, CDR1 is LGHNA and CDR2 YNFKEQ. This CDR3 spans 16 amino acids. The CDR3 DNA reads as TGTGCCAGCAGCCAAGAGTCGAGGACCAATAACTATGGCTACACCTTC. It yields the protein CASSQESRTNNYGYTF.

This clone was seen a single time. The chain uses TRBV6-5 and TRBJ1-1; a possible D gene is TRBD1 (6 bases). Germline-derived CDR1 and CDR2 are MNHEY and SVGAGI. V was cut by 10 bases and J by 2 bases, with 14 bases left in between. The CDR3 is made up of 13 amino acids. For the CDR3, the DNA is TGTGCCACCTCCCCGGGACATAACACTGAAGCTTTCTTT. Encoded protein: CATSPGHNTEAFF.

The genes are TRBV6-1 and TRBJ2-5, with D possibly matching TRBD2 (7 bases). The CDR3 consists of 19 residues. V shed 2 bases and J shed 5 bases, with 27 bases lying between them. CDR1 MNHNS and CDR2 SASEGT come from the germline V gene. The CDR3 region is CASSERGGGAVGLWETQYF. In DNA form, the CDR3 reads TGTGCCAGCAGTGAAAGAGGAGGGGGGGCGGTAGGACTATGGGAGACCCAGTACTTC.

The J gene is TRBJ1-1, the V gene TRBV27; D ambiguous. Trimming took 8 bases from V and 1 from J, leaving 11 bases between them. The germline CDR1 and CDR2 sequences are MNHEY and SMNVEV (reference sequence). The CDR3 covers 13 residues. The CDR3 region is CASQTVSNTEAFF. The CDR3 nucleotides read TGTGCCAGCCAGACCGTGTCGAACACTGAAGCTTTCTTT.

The chain has TRBV18 and TRBJ1-4, with 11 bases fitting TRBD1. The CDR3 sequence is 19 residues long. Germline lookup yields CDR1 KGHSH and CDR2 LQKENI. Trimming at V came to 3 bases and at J to 2 bases, leaving 11 bases not matched to a gene. The CDR3 region is CASSPVRTGGSRTNEKLFF. CDR3 nucleotides: TGTGCCAGCTCACCCGTCAGGACAGGGGGCAGTCGGACTAATGAAAAACTGTTTTTT. The complete variable domain, with remaining parts taken from reference TRBV18 and TRBJ1-4, reads NAGVMQNPRHLVRRRGQEARLRCSPMKGHSHVYWYRQLPEEGLKFMVYLQKENIIDESGMPKERFSAEFPKEGPSILRIQQVVRGDSAAYFCASSPVRTGGSRTNEKLFFGSGTQLSVL.

This sequence joins TRBV29-1 and TRBJ2-3; 11 bases match TRBD2. Trimming took 4 bases from V and 2 from J; bases not matched to a gene: 8. Germline CDR1 is SQVTM and CDR2 is ANQGSEA. The CDR3 contains 16 residues. The CDR3 DNA reads as TGCAGCGTTGGGGTGGGACTAGCGGACTTCACAGATACGCAGTATTTT. Its protein product is CSVGVGLADFTDTQYF.

The chain joins TRBV12-3 or TRBV12-4 to TRBJ1-1; D may be TRBD1 (5 bases). The CDR3 length is 13 residues. The V end lost 3 bases, the J end lost 4 bases, and 9 bases lay between the germline ends. The CDR3 here is CASSFGGSTEAFF. DNA of the CDR3: TGTGCCAGCAGTTTTGGGGGTAGCACTGAAGCTTTCTTT.

This chain uses TRBV3-1 (or the pseudogene TRBV3-2) with TRBJ1-1; D gene unclear. This CDR3 contains 15 residues. The germline gives CDR1 LGHDT, CDR2 YNNKEL (reference sequence). Trimming left V 0 bases short and J 5 bases short, with 13 bases between. CDR3 DNA sequence: TGTGCCAGCAGCCAAGATCCGGGCGGAAGGACTGAAGCTTTCTTT. The encoded protein is CASSQDPGGRTEAFF.

V and J are TRBV7-3 and TRBJ2-1; 10 positions match TRBD1. The CDR3 consists of 16 residues. Germline values: CDR1 SGHTA, CDR2 FQGTGA. Trimming at V came to 2 bases and at J to 2 bases, leaving 3 bases not matched to a gene. The CDR3 here is CASSLADRGPYNEQFF. The CDR3 DNA follows: TGTGCCAGCAGCTTAGCCGACAGGGGGCCCTACAATGAGCAGTTCTTC.

The chain recombines TRBV11-1 with TRBJ2-7, with a possible D match to TRBD2 (6 bases). Deletions cut 3 bases from V and 3 bases from J, with 12 bases between. Germline V gene sequence: CDR1 SGHAT, CDR2 FQDESV (reference sequence). The CDR3 covers 14 residues. The CDR3 protein is CASSFRGGFYEQYF. The CDR3 DNA sequence: TGTGCCAGCAGCTTTCGTGGAGGGTTCTACGAGCAGTACTTC. Variable domain in full (rest from reference TRBV11-1 and TRBJ2-7): EAEVAQSPRYKITEKSQAVAFWCDPISGHATLYWYRQILGQGPELLVQFQDESVVDDSQLPKDRFSAERLKGVDSTLKIQPAELGDSAMYLCASSFRGGFYEQYFGPGTRLTVT.

The sample holds one count of this clone. The chain uses TRBV5-1 and TRBJ2-3; D is tentatively TRBD1 or TRBD2 (6 bases each). The CDR3 contains 16 residues. The germline CDR1 and CDR2 sequences are SGHRS and YFSETQ. V gave up 0 bases and J gave up 3 bases, with 14 bases separating them. The DNA for the CDR3 is TGCGCCAGCAGCTTGGAGGGCAGGGGAGGAACAGATACGCAGTATTTT. It is translated as CASSLEGRGGTDTQYF.

J is TRBJ1-4 and V is TRBV18; D is undetermined. Trimming took off 3 bases at V and 0 bases at J, with 14 bases between the two ends. Germline CDR1 reads KGHSH; CDR2 reads LQKENI. CDR3 size: 17 residues. This CDR3 is CASSPPDKGSTNEKLFF. For the CDR3, the DNA is TGTGCCAGCTCACCGCCAGACAAAGGATCAACTAATGAAAAACTGTTTTTT.